The 3 T cell receptor beta chains in this list originate from one sample, sequenced in a study of PD-1 blockade in classical Hodgkin lymphoma (TCRdb year 2020). The library was prepared using the immunoSEQ multiplex PCR assay. As stored in TCRdb, this immuneACCESS dataset retains in-frame rearrangements with V and J assigned. A fraction of the clones does not appear; measured against another copy, unresolved V genes explain less than half of the discrepancy, and the remainder lacks a known reason. The sample table shows around 46,000 clones, and around three quarters are seen once. Over 20% of the sample goes to the ten largest clones. In the paper's terms, the time point label means: cycle 2 day 1 (C2D1) of nivolumab. Every trial patient had relapsed following autologous stem cell transplantation, and prior brentuximab vedotin exposure was what differed among cohorts A, B and C. The sample was peripheral blood mononuclear cells (PBMCs), taken before the second cycle of nivolumab. Receptors were obtained from a human donor with classical Hodgkin lymphoma.

This clone was found a few times. The chain recombines TRBV19 with TRBJ1-1, with TRBD1 as a possible D gene (6 bases). Per the germline V gene, CDR1 is LNHDA and CDR2 is SQIVND (reference sequence). This CDR3 contains 15 residues. The V end was cut by 1 base, the J end by 6 bases, with 15 bases between. CDR3: CASSIGGRQVPEAFF. The DNA for the CDR3 is TGTGCCAGTAGTATAGGAGGGAGACAGGTCCCTGAAGCTTTCTTT. Full variable domain (rest looked up from reference TRBV19 and TRBJ1-1): DGGITQSPKYLFRKEGQNVTLSCEQNLNHDAMYWYRQDPGQGLRLIYYSQIVNDFQKGDIAEGYSVSREKKESFPLTVTSAQKNPTAFYLCASSIGGRQVPEAFFGQGTRLTVV.

The chain employs TRBV19 and TRBJ1-2; D gene ambiguous. Trimming left V 6 bases short and J 6 bases short, with 14 bases between. Germline loops: CDR1 LNHDA, CDR2 SQIVND (reference sequence). The CDR3 is made up of 13 amino acids. The CDR3 loop reads CASSTPRRHGYTF. CDR3 coding DNA: TGTGCCAGTAGCACTCCCCGTCGCCATGGCTACACCTTC.

The chain combines TRBV30 with TRBJ1-4; no definite D call. CDR3 length: 13 residues. V was shortened by 6 bases and J by 0 bases, with 8 bases between the two germline ends. Germline V gene sequence: CDR1 GTSNPN, CDR2 SVGIG (reference sequence). The DNA of the CDR3 is TGTGCCTGCCGCCCCCCAACTAATGAAAAACTGTTTTTT. It is translated as CACRPPTNEKLFF.